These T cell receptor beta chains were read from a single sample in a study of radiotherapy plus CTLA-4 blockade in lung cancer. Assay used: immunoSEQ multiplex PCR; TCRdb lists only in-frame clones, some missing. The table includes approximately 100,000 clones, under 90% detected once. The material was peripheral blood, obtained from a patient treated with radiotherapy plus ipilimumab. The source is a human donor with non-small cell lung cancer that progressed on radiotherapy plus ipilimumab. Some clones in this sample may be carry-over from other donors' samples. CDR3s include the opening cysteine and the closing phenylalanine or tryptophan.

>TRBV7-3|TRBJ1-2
CASSLEPGQHLYGYTF
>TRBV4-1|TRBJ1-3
CASSQTVVRGPGNTIYF
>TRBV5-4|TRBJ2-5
CASSRDNQETQYF
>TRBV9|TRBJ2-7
CASSPRGAPLYEQYF
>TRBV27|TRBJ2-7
CASSLSDRREQYF
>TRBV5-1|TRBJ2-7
CASSSYSGDTYEQYF
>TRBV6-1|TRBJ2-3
CASSARLFLSTDTQYF
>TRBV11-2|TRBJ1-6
CASRFLRGSHNSPLHF
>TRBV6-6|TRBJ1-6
CATTPGGVYNSPLHF
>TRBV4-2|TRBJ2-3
CASSQDMGLQNTDTQYF
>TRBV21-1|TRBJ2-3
CASSNSLQGLADTQYF
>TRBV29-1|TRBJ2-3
CSVGGGGDTQYF
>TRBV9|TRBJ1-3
CASSVTGTAGNTIYF
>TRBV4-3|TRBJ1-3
CASSQRRDTIYF
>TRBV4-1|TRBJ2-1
CASSQPTETGTTYNEQFF
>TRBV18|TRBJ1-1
CASSPDWDRGTSTEAFF
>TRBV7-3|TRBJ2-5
CASSLGLLAGGQETQYF
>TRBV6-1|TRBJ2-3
CASTSDRSLRDTQYF
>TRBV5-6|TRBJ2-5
CASSLGSREETQYF
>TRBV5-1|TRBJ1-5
CASSLHSNQPQHF
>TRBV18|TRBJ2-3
CASSRSGGGTDTQYF
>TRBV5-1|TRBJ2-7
CASSLEMWTGGNEQYF
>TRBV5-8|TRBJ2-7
CASSPIGVSYEQYF
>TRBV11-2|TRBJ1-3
CVSSLGTGYSGNTIYF
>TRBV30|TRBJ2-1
CAWSVRRGGSYNEQFF
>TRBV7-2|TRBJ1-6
CASSLATGQNSPLHF